These 18 T cell receptor beta chains originate from one sample sequenced in a study of T cells in Graves' hyperthyroidism and ophthalmopathy. Authors of the study amplified TCR beta CDR3 regions from RNA transcripts. During a first-round RT-PCR of the TCR CDR3, the HTBI primer set was used. TCRdb re-analysed the multiplex PCR reads in MiXCR, keeping a single row per CDR3 protein. This sample yields approximately 400,000 distinct CDR3 sequences, of which roughly 14% are seen a single time; around 19% belongs to the top ten. Sequenced input: blood. All receptors come from a woman between 25 and 40 years old with Graves' ophthalmopathy.

This clonotype was seen ten or more times. The V call is TRBV2, the J call TRBJ1-1; D might be TRBD1 (5 bases). Trimming removed 7 bases at V and 2 bases at J, with 14 bases between. The CDR3 covers 14 residues. CDR1 SNHLY and CDR2 FYNNEI come from the germline V gene. CDR3 DNA sequence: TGTGCCAGCAACGGACAAGGGATAAACACTGAAGCTTTCTTT. Amino acid sequence: CASNGQGINTEAFF. The full variable domain, rest sourced from reference TRBV2 and TRBJ1-1, is EPEVTQTPSHQVTQMGQEVILRCVPISNHLYFYWYRQILGQKVEFLVSFYNNEISEKSEIFDDQFSVERPDGSNFTLKIRSTKLEDSAMYFCASNGQGINTEAFFGQGTRLTVV.

The CDR3 DNA reads as TGTGCCAGCAGCTCCCGGGCGGGACAGCCCCAGCATTTT. As protein: CASSSRAGQPQHF. V gene TRBV28 combines with J gene TRBJ1-5; the D is unclear. This CDR3 is built from 13 residues. V lost 6 bases and J 7 bases, leaving 13 bases between the germline ends. Germline assignment: CDR1 MDHEN and CDR2 SYDVKM.

The chain links TRBV24-1 to TRBJ1-2, with D possibly TRBD1 on 6 matching bases. The V gene lost 9 bases and the J gene lost 0 bases, with 13 bases spanning the gap. The length of the CDR3 is 14 residues. Germline loops: CDR1 KGHDR, CDR2 SFDVKD. This CDR3 reads CATRGAGSNYGYTF. DNA for the CDR3: TGTGCCACCCGGGGGGCAGGGTCTAACTATGGCTACACCTTC.

In this sample, this clonotype turned up many times. This sequence joins TRBV7-2 and TRBJ2-1; no clear D gene. The V and J ends lost 5 bases and 4 bases respectively, with 18 bases between them. The V gene's germline CDR1 is SGHTA and CDR2 FQGNSA. The CDR3 has 16 residues. Here the CDR3 DNA reads TGTGCCAGCAGCCAAGTAGGGTGGGGATCATACAATGAGCAGTTCTTC. Its translation is CASSQVGWGSYNEQFF.

The V and J genes are TRBV6-1 and TRBJ1-6; no clear D gene. This CDR3 is 14 amino acids long. With 4 bases removed from V and 8 bases from J, the gap between germline ends came to 12 bases. CDR1 and CDR2 (germline): MNHNS, SASEGT. Here the CDR3 DNA reads TGTGCCAGCAGTGTGAGGAGTTCTGATTCACCCCTCCACTTT. This sequence encodes CASSVRSSDSPLHF.

The J gene is TRBJ1-2, the V gene TRBV29-1; 7 bases fit TRBD1. J gave up 4 bases and V 7 bases, and 9 bases lay outside the gene matches. This CDR3 has 13 amino acids. Per the germline V gene, CDR1 is SQVTM and CDR2 is ANQGSEA. The CDR3 loop reads CSDGTASLYGYTF. The CDR3 coding sequence is TGCAGCGACGGGACAGCCTCCCTCTATGGCTACACCTTC.

This clonotype was detected ten times or more. This sequence joins TRBV2 and TRBJ2-7; D call uncertain. The V end was cut by 10 bases, the J end by 3 bases, with 16 bases between. From germline, CDR1 is SNHLY and CDR2 FYNNEI. The CDR3 has 13 amino acids. This CDR3 reads CAILPGRNYEQYF. In DNA form, the CDR3 reads TGTGCCATCCTTCCTGGCAGAAACTACGAGCAGTACTTC.

This clonotype was seen ten or more times. The chain combines TRBV5-1 with TRBJ1-1, with unresolved D. The germline V and J ends were trimmed by 4 bases and 6 bases, with 13 bases remaining between them. The CDR3 loop spans 13 amino acids. Per germline, CDR1 SGHRS and CDR2 YFSETQ. The CDR3 nucleotides read TGCGCCAGCAGCCCTATTGTAGCGTCTGAAGCTTTCTTT. It specifies CASSPIVASEAFF. Filled out from reference TRBV5-1 and TRBJ1-1, the complete variable domain reads KAGVTQTPRYLIKTRGQQVTLSCSPISGHRSVSWYQQTPGQGLQFLFEYFSETQRNKGNFPGRFSGRQFSNSRSEMNVSTLELGDSALYLCASSPIVASEAFFGQGTRLTVV.

In this sample, this clonotype turned up many times. The CDR3 loop is CASSPDRTIRNTEAFF. The DNA for the CDR3 is TGCGCCAGCAGCCCCGACAGAACAATAAGGAACACTGAAGCTTTCTTT. The chain recombines TRBV4-1 with TRBJ1-1, with D perhaps TRBD1 (5 bases). V lost 4 bases, J lost 1 base, and 16 bases lay in between. The CDR3 runs 16 residues. Per the germline V gene, CDR1 is MGHRA and CDR2 is YSYEKL.

At least ten counts were recorded for this clonotype. The chain uses TRBV3-1 and TRBJ2-3, with D possibly being TRBD1 or TRBD2 (6 bases each). The V and J ends lost 1 base and 0 bases respectively, with 20 bases between them. CDR1 and CDR2 (germline): LGHDT, YNNKEL (reference sequence). The CDR3 has 19 residues. CDR3 protein: CASSQAGVTRGLSTDTQYF. The CDR3 DNA follows: TGTGCCAGCAGCCAAGCGGGGGTGACTCGGGGGCTTAGCACAGATACGCAGTATTTT.

There are many counts of this clonotype. The rearrangement joins TRBV5-8 to TRBJ2-1, with D perhaps matching TRBD1 (6 bases). Deletions cut 0 bases from V and 4 bases from J, with 11 bases between. CDR3 length equals 15 residues. Germline values: CDR1 SGHTS, CDR2 YDEGEE. The CDR3 DNA sequence: TGTGCCAGCAGCTTGGATCGGACAGCTTACAATGAGCAGTTCTTC. This encodes CASSLDRTAYNEQFF.

This clonotype was recorded at least ten times. The rearrangement links TRBV3-1 to TRBJ2-1, with D maybe TRBD1 (6 bases). The CDR3 is 13 amino acids. V was trimmed by 4 bases and J by 10 bases, leaving 14 bases between them. CDR1 and CDR2 from the germline V gene are LGHDT and YNNKEL (reference sequence). The CDR3: CASSLRQELEQFF. The CDR3 bases are TGTGCCAGCAGCCTCAGACAGGAGCTCGAGCAGTTCTTC.

V gene TRBV10-2 combines with J gene TRBJ1-6, with D uncertain. Germline CDR1 WSHSY, CDR2 SAAADI. The CDR3 has 13 residues. Trimming took off 4 bases at V and 6 bases at J, with 7 bases between the two ends. CDR3 in amino acids: CASSVGSNSPLHF. CDR3 DNA sequence: TGCGCCAGCAGTGTGGGCTCTAATTCACCCCTCCACTTT.

This clonotype showed up many times. CDR3 coding DNA: TGCAGTGCTAGAACGGGGACAGGGGACTACGAGCAGTACTTC. Its protein is CSARTGTGDYEQYF. V is TRBV20-1 and J is TRBJ2-7; 10 bases fit TRBD1. With V trimmed by 2 bases and J by 3 bases, 4 bases remained unmatched. CDR1 is DFQATT and CDR2 is SNEGSKA in the germline V gene (reference sequence). This CDR3 spans 14 amino acids.

This clonotype was counted ten times or more. The CDR3 region has the DNA TGTGCCATCAGTGAGTCGAAGGGACAGGGTTGGTTGGCCCAGCATTTT. Protein product: CAISESKGQGWLAQHF. The chain couples TRBV10-3 to TRBJ1-5; 9 nucleotides line up with TRBD1. The CDR3 sequence is 16 residues long. Germline trimming cut 0 bases from V and 11 bases from J; bases unmatched to any gene: 11. CDR1 ENHRY and CDR2 SYGVKD come from the germline V gene.

The CDR3 here is CASSVGQGRETQYF. The DNA for the CDR3 is TGTGCCAGCAGTGTTGGACAGGGACGAGAGACCCAGTACTTC. This chain joins TRBV6-4 and TRBJ2-5; 8 nucleotides match TRBD1. Germline loops: CDR1 MRHNA, CDR2 SNTAGT. V shed 4 bases and J 4 bases; nucleotides not matched to a gene: 5. The CDR3 runs 14 residues.

This clonotype was detected ten times or more. This chain connects TRBV12-3 or TRBV12-4 to TRBJ1-6; D is perhaps TRBD1 (6 bases). Trimming took off 2 bases at V and 7 bases at J, with 9 bases between the two ends. This CDR3 has 14 amino acids. The CDR3 loop is CASSLTGPNSPLHF. In DNA, the CDR3 is TGTGCCAGCAGTTTAACAGGGCCGAATTCACCCCTCCACTTT.

The chain has TRBV7-9 and TRBJ2-1; TRBD1 aligns across 8 bases. The V segment lost 5 bases and the J segment 5 bases; nucleotides outside the gene matches: 8. This CDR3 comprises 15 residues. Per germline, CDR1 SEHNR and CDR2 FQNEAQ (reference sequence). Here the CDR3 DNA reads TGTGCCAGCAGCCGACGGGACAGGAGTGACAATGAGCAGTTCTTC. Amino acids: CASSRRDRSDNEQFF.